This entry lists 19 T cell receptor beta chains sequenced from one sample in a study of T cell responses to AZD1222 COVID-19 vaccine. Sequencing was performed with immunoSEQ multiplex PCR; in TCRdb, only in-frame clones are kept and a portion is missing. Of about 200,000 clones listed, 93% are singletons. The sample was peripheral blood, taken on day 0 of MenACWY control vaccination. Source of these receptors: an adult in good health.

This chain uses TRBV3-1 (or the pseudogene TRBV3-2) with TRBJ1-2, with 10 bases matching TRBD1. The germline gives CDR1 LGHDT, CDR2 YNNKEL (reference sequence). CDR3 length: 15 residues. J lost 5 bases, V lost 1 base, and 4 bases had no gene match. CDR3 protein: CASSQADRGGYGYTF. The CDR3 region has the DNA TGTGCCAGCAGCCAAGCGGACAGGGGGGGATATGGCTACACCTTC.

V is TRBV9 and J is TRBJ1-4, with D maybe TRBD1 (5 bases). The CDR3 extends over 16 amino acids. Trimming pared 5 bases from V and 6 bases from J, leaving 20 bases between. Germline V lookup: CDR1 SGDLS, CDR2 YYNGEE. As DNA, the CDR3 is TGTGCCAGCAGTGGACTCGGCCGACCCAGGGATGAAAAACTGTTTTTT. Amino acid sequence: CASSGLGRPRDEKLFF.

The rearrangement uses TRBV5-6 and TRBJ2-5; D not resolved. This CDR3 has 15 amino acids. Germline V gene data show CDR1 as SGHDT and CDR2 as YYEEEE. V dropped 2 bases and J dropped 1 base, with 12 bases sitting between them. CDR3 sequence: CASSFLLGGQETQYF. The CDR3 DNA is TGTGCCAGCAGCTTCCTCCTGGGCGGCCAAGAGACCCAGTACTTC.

This clone was observed once. The chain carries TRBV6-2 or TRBV6-3 and TRBJ2-2; tentatively, D is TRBD2 (5 bases). Trimming shortened V by 0 bases and J by 4 bases, and 12 bases separated the two germline ends. Germline V gene sequence: CDR1 MNHEY, CDR2 SVGEGT. The CDR3 extends over 16 amino acids. DNA of the CDR3: TGTGCCAGCAGTTACTCGCCTAGCTCGCGCACCGGGGAGCTGTTTTTT. This translates into CASSYSPSSRTGELFF.

This chain uses TRBV7-9 with TRBJ1-2; 7 nucleotides agree with TRBD1. CDR1 and CDR2 (germline): SEHNR, FQNEAQ (reference sequence). V was clipped by 1 base and J by 7 bases; unmatched bases: 9. There are 15 residues in the CDR3. The CDR3 loop reads CASSLGSDREGGYTF. The DNA of the CDR3 is TGTGCCAGCAGCTTAGGCTCCGACAGGGAGGGTGGCTACACCTTC.

CDR3 sequence: CASSTRQTLNTEAFF. For the CDR3, the DNA is TGTGCCAGTAGTACTAGACAGACCTTGAACACTGAAGCTTTCTTT. The genes are TRBV19 and TRBJ1-1; D might be TRBD1 (5 bases). From germline, CDR1 is LNHDA and CDR2 SQIVND (reference sequence). V was trimmed by 4 bases and J by 0 bases, leaving 12 bases between them. The CDR3 length is 15 residues.

This sequence joins TRBV18 and TRBJ2-3; D call uncertain. The ends were cut back, 1 base at V and 1 base at J, with 0 bases in the middle. Germline-derived CDR1 and CDR2 are KGHSH and LQKENI. CDR3 length: 12 residues. This CDR3 is CASSPRTDTQYF. CDR3 sequence (DNA): TGTGCCAGCTCACCACGCACAGATACGCAGTATTTT.

The chain joins TRBV18 to TRBJ2-6, with 9 bases matching TRBD1. Per germline, CDR1 KGHSH and CDR2 LQKENI. There are 17 residues in the CDR3. Germline trimming cut 2 bases from V and 1 base from J; bases unmatched to any gene: 3. The CDR3: CASSPLGQGSGANVLTF. In DNA, the CDR3 is TGTGCCAGCTCACCATTGGGACAGGGTTCTGGGGCCAACGTCCTGACTTTC.

The CDR3 region has the DNA TGTGCCAGCAGCCAAGAGGGGGGACAAAGGAGCTACACCTTC. Translated: CASSQEGGQRSYTF. The rearrangement joins TRBV3-1 (or the pseudogene TRBV3-2) to TRBJ1-2, with D tentatively TRBD1 (6 bases). Per germline, CDR1 LGHDT and CDR2 YNNKEL (reference sequence). The CDR3 loop spans 14 amino acids. V was clipped by 0 bases and J by 9 bases, with 14 bases between them.

This chain links TRBV3-1 (or the pseudogene TRBV3-2) with TRBJ1-6; tentative D call: TRBD1 (5 bases). Germline V lookup: CDR1 LGHDT, CDR2 YNNKEL (reference sequence). Trimming left V 1 base short and J 12 bases short, with 10 bases between. This CDR3 is 13 amino acids long. The CDR3: CASSQGQSLPLHF. The CDR3 region has the DNA TGTGCCAGCAGCCAAGGACAGTCTTTACCCCTCCACTTT.

The chain couples TRBV3-1 (or the pseudogene TRBV3-2) to TRBJ1-5; D call uncertain. CDR3 length: 15 residues. Trimming removed 1 base from V and 2 bases from J, with 9 bases in between. Germline V gives CDR1 LGHDT, CDR2 YNNKEL (reference sequence). CDR3 nucleotide sequence: TGTGCCAGCAGCCAAGTTCCTGGGGGCAATCAGCCCCAGCATTTT. It encodes CASSQVPGGNQPQHF.

This chain links TRBV15 with TRBJ1-3, with D uncertain. The CDR3 has 13 amino acids. Trimming stripped 3 bases from V and 8 bases from J, with 11 bases between. Looked up from germline, CDR1 is LNHNV and CDR2 is YYDKDF (reference sequence). The CDR3 bases are TGTGCCACCAGCAGGGGAGGTGGTGACACCATATATTTT. Translating gives CATSRGGGDTIYF.

The gene calls are TRBV2 and TRBJ1-5; D is unclear. The CDR3 runs to 15 residues. Per germline, CDR1 SNHLY and CDR2 FYNNEI. V lost 2 bases, J lost 5 bases, and 13 bases lay in between. The CDR3 reads CASSEPEVAHQPQHF. The CDR3 DNA reads as TGTGCCAGCAGTGAACCCGAGGTGGCCCATCAGCCCCAGCATTTT. Complete variable domain (other parts from reference TRBV2 and TRBJ1-5): EPEVTQTPSHQVTQMGQEVILRCVPISNHLYFYWYRQILGQKVEFLVSFYNNEISEKSEIFDDQFSVERPDGSNFTLKIRSTKLEDSAMYFCASSEPEVAHQPQHFGDGTRLSIL.

The rearrangement joins TRBV7-2 to TRBJ1-6; D uncertain. Germline CDR1 reads SGHTA; CDR2 reads FQGNSA. This CDR3 spans 14 amino acids. The V end lost 4 bases, the J end lost 10 bases, and 14 bases lay between the germline ends. This CDR3 is CASSSSNRNSPLHF. The CDR3 nucleotides read TGTGCCAGCAGCTCCAGCAACAGAAACTCACCCCTCCACTTT.

The V gene is TRBV19, the J gene TRBJ1-4; unclear D gene. This CDR3 region has 14 residues. Germline V lookup: CDR1 LNHDA, CDR2 SQIVND (reference sequence). Deletions cut 1 base from V and 0 bases from J, with 3 bases between. The CDR3 bases are TGTGCCAGTAGTATAGTTGCAACTAATGAAAAACTGTTTTTT. Its protein product is CASSIVATNEKLFF.

The chain couples TRBV4-3 to TRBJ1-2, with 8 bases that match TRBD1. CDR3 length: 15 amino acids. CDR1 is LGHNA, CDR2 YSLEER, per germline. J lost 6 bases, V lost 4 bases, and 10 bases had no gene match. The CDR3 DNA reads as TGCGCCAGCAGCCGTAAACAGGGGGGATCACATGGCTACACCTTC. The encoded protein is CASSRKQGGSHGYTF.

This rearrangement joins TRBV28 to TRBJ1-6, with no clear D. CDR1 is MDHEN, CDR2 SYDVKM, per germline. The CDR3 contains 14 residues. Trimming stripped 6 bases from V and 7 bases from J, with 13 bases between. The CDR3 sequence: CASRVDPGNSPLHF. The CDR3 DNA reads as TGTGCCAGCAGGGTTGACCCAGGCAATTCACCCCTCCACTTT.

The V gene is TRBV6-2 or TRBV6-3, the J gene TRBJ2-7, with D maybe TRBD1 (5 bases). From germline, CDR1 is MNHEY and CDR2 SVGEGT. V gave up 2 bases and J gave up 3 bases, with 8 bases separating them. This CDR3 is 13 amino acids long. The CDR3 DNA follows: TGTGCCAGCAGTTACGCCGGACACTACGAGCAGTACTTC. Protein sequence: CASSYAGHYEQYF.

The rearrangement joins TRBV3-1 (or the pseudogene TRBV3-2) to TRBJ1-1; TRBD1 agrees at 8 bases. The J segment lost 4 bases and the V segment lost 2 bases, leaving 9 bases of the junction unmatched. CDR3 length equals 16 residues. Germline V CDR1 and CDR2: LGHDT, YNNKEL (reference sequence). The CDR3: CASSQPRTGLGTEAFF. The CDR3 region has the DNA TGTGCCAGCAGCCAACCCCGGACAGGGTTGGGCACTGAAGCTTTCTTT.